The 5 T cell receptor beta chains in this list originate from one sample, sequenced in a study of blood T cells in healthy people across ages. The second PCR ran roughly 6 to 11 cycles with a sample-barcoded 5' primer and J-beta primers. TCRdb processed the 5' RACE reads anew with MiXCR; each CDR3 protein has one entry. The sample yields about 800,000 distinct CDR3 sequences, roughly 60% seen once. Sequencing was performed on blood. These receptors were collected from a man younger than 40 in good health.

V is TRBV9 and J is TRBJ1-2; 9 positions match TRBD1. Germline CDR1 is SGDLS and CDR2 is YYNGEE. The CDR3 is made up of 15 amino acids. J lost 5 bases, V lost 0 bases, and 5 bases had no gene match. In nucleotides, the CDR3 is TGTGCCAGCAGCGTAGTTGGGACAGGGATTTATGGCTACACCTTC. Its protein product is CASSVVGTGIYGYTF.

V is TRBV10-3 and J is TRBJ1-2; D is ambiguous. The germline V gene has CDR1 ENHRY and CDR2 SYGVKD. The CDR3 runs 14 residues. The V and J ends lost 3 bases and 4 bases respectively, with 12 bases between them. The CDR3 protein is CAISDGETIYGYTF. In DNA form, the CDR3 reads TGTGCCATCAGTGACGGGGAGACAATCTATGGCTACACCTTC.

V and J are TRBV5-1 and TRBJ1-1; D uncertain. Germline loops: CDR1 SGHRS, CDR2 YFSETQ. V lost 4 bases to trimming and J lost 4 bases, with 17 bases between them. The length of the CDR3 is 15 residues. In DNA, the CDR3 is TGCGCCAGCAGCCCGCTGGCAGGACGCGTCACTGAAGCTTTCTTT. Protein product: CASSPLAGRVTEAFF.

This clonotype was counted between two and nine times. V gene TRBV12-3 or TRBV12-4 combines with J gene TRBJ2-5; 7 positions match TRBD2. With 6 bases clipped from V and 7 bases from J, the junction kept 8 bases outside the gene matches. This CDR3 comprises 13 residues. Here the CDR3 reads CASSLGLEVTQYF. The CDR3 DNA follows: TGTGCCAGCAGCCTCGGACTAGAAGTGACCCAGTACTTC.

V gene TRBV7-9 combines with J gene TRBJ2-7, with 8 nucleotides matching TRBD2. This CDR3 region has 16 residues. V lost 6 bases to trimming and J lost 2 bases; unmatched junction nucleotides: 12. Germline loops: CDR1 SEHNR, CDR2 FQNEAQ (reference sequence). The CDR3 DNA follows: TGTGCCAGCAGTCCCGCCCAGACTAGCGTGCCCTACGAGCAGTACTTC. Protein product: CASSPAQTSVPYEQYF.